The clone carrying this T cell receptor (beta chain) was detected a few times. This sample was taken from a study of blood T cell repertoires in COVID-19. Here immunoSEQ multiplex PCR was the method, and the copy in TCRdb shows in-frame clones only, minus some. The profile shows around 150,000 clones, approximately 88% of them singletons. The CDR3 totals 15 residues. Trimming removed 4 bases from V and 8 bases from J; junction bases left unmatched: 8. The V gene's germline CDR1 is SGHKS and CDR2 YYEKEE (reference sequence). The clonotype comes from an elderly woman with active or convalescent COVID-19. The genes are TRBV5-5 and TRBJ1-4; 10 bases are shared with TRBD1. Sequenced: peripheral blood. CDR3 DNA: TGTGCCAGCAGCGCGCCCGGGACAGGGGTCGAAAAACTGTTTTTT. It translates to CASSAPGTGVEKLFF.